The T cell receptor (beta chain) under discussion was sequenced for a study of blood T cell repertoires in COVID-19. The assay was immunoSEQ multiplex PCR, and TCRdb's table has in-frame clones only and misses some. The profile shows roughly 100,000 clones, roughly 80% of them singletons. Trimming took 3 bases from V and 3 from J, leaving 15 bases between them. Germline CDR1 MNHEY, CDR2 SVGAGI. The CDR3 runs 16 residues. This clone was observed a handful of times. This receptor was identified in a woman aged 80 or over with acute or convalescent COVID-19. The sequencing sample was made of peripheral blood. This chain links TRBV6-5 with TRBJ1-3; D is uncertain. In nucleotides, the CDR3 is TGTGCCAGCAGTTATAGGCGGAACAAAGGTGGAAACACCATATATTTT. Amino acids: CASSYRRNKGGNTIYF.